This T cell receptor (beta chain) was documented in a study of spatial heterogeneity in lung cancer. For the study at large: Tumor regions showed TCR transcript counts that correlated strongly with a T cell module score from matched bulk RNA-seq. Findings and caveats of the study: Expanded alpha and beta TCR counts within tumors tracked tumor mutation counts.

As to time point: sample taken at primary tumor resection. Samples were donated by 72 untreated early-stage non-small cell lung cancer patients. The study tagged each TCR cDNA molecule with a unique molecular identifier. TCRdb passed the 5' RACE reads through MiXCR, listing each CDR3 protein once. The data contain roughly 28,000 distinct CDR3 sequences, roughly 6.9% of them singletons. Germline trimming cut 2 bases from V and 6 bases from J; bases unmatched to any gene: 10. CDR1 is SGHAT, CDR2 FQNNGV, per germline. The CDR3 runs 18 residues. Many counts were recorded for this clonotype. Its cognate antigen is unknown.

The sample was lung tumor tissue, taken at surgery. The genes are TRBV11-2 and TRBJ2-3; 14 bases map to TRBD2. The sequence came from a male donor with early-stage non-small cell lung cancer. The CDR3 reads CASSLSRRLAGGPDTQYF. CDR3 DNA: TGTGCCAGCAGCTTAAGCCGGCGACTAGCGGGGGGGCCGGATACGCAGTATTTT.